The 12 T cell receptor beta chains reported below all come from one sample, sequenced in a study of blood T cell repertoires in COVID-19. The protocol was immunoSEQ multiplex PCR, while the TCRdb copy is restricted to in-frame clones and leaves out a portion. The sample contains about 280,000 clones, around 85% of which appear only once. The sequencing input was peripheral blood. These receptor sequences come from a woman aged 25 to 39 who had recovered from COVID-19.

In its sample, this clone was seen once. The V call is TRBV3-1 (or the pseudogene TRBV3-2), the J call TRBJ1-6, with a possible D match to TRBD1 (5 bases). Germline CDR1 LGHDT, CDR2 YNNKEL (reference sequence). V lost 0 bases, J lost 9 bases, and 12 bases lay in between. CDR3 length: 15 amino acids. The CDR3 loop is CASSQEQAFISPLHF. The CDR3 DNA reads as TGTGCCAGCAGCCAAGAACAGGCATTTATTTCACCCCTCCACTTT.

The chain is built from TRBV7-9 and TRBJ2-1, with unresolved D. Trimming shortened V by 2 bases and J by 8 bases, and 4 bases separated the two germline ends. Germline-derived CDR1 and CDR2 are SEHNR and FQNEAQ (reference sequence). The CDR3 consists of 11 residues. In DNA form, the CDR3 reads TGTGCCAGCAGCTTAAACTATGAGCAGTTCTTC. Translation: CASSLNYEQFF.

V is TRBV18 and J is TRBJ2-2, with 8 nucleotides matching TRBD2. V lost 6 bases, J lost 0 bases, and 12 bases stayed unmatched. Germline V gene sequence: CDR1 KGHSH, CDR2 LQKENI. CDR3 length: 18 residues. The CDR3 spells CASSRVQGLVSNTGELFF. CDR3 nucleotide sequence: TGTGCCAGCTCTCGTGTCCAGGGACTAGTTTCGAACACCGGGGAGCTGTTTTTT. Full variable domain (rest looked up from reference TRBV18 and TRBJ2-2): NAGVMQNPRHLVRRRGQEARLRCSPMKGHSHVYWYRQLPEEGLKFMVYLQKENIIDESGMPKERFSAEFPKEGPSILRIQQVVRGDSAAYFCASSRVQGLVSNTGELFFGEGSRLTVL.

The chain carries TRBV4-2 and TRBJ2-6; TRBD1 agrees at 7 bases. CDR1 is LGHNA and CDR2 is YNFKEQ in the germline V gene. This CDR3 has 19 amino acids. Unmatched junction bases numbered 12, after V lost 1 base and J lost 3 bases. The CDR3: CASSQVAGGRFFGANVLTF. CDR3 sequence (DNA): TGTGCCAGCAGCCAAGTGGCAGGGGGTCGGTTTTTTGGGGCCAACGTCCTGACTTTC.

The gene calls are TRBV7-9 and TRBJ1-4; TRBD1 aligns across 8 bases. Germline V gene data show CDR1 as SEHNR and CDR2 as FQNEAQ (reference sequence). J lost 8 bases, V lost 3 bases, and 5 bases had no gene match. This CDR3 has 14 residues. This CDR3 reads CASSLTGEDEKLFF. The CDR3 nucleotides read TGTGCCAGCAGCTTGACAGGGGAGGACGAAAAACTGTTTTTT.

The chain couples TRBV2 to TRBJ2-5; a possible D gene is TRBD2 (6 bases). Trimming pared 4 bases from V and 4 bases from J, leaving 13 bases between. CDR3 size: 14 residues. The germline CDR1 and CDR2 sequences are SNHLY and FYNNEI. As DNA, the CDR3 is TGTGCCAGCAGTGTCCTTGGGGAGGTAGAGACCCAGTACTTC. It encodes CASSVLGEVETQYF.

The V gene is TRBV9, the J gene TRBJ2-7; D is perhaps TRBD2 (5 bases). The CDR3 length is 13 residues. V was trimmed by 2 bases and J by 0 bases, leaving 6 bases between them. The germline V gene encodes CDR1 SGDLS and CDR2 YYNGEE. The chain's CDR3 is CASSVSGSYEQYF. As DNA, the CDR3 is TGTGCCAGCAGCGTCAGCGGCTCCTACGAGCAGTACTTC.

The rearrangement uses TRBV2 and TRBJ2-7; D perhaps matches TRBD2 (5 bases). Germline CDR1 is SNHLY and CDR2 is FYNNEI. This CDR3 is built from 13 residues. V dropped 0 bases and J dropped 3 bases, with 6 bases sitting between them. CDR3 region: CASSEASGYEQYF. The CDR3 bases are TGTGCCAGCAGTGAAGCGAGCGGCTACGAGCAGTACTTC.

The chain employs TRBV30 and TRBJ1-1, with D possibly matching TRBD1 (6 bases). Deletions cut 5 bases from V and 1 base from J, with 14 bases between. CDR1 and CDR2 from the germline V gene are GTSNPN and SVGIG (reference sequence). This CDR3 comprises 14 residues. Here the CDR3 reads CAWAPGHWNTEAFF. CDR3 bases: TGTGCCTGGGCTCCGGGACACTGGAACACTGAAGCTTTCTTT.

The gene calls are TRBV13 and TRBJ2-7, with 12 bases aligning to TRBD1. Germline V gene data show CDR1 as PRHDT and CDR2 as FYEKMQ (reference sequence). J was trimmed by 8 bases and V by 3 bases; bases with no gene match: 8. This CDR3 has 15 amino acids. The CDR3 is CASSFDRDRGLKQYF. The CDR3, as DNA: TGTGCCAGCAGCTTCGACCGGGACAGGGGGCTGAAGCAGTACTTC.

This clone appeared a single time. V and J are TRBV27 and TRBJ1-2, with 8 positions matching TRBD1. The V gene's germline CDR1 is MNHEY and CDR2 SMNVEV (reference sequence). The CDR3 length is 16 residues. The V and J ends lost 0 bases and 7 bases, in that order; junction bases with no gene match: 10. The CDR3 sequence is CASSLSKAQGAGGYTF. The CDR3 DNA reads TGTGCCAGCAGTTTATCGAAAGCGCAGGGGGCCGGTGGCTACACCTTC.

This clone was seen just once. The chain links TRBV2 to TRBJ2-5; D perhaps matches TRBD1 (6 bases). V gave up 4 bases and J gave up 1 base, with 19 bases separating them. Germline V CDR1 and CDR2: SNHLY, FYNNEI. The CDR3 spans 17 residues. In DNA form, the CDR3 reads TGTGCCAGCAGTGGCTACTCTGACCGGGACACCCAAGAGACCCAGTACTTC. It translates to CASSGYSDRDTQETQYF.